Sequencing of this T cell receptor (beta chain) was carried out in a study of post-analysis software for immune sequencing data. Study-wide results and limits: TRBV5-6, TRBV5-1 and TRBV20-1 belonged to a set of about 5 TRBV segments that were more frequent in patients than controls.

Only one count was recorded for this clonotype. Its antigen is as yet unknown. Unique molecular identifiers tagged the TCR beta cDNA libraries. Each CDR3 protein gets one entry after TCRdb re-called the PCR reads with MiXCR. The sample records 750,000 to 950,000 distinct CDR3 sequences, approximately 53% being singletons. Germline trimming cut 3 bases from V and 4 bases from J; bases unmatched to any gene: 7. The germline V gene has CDR1 LGHDT and CDR2 YNNKEL (reference sequence). The CDR3 spans 15 residues. The receptor was derived from a girl under 18 with multiple sclerosis. The sequencing sample was made of blood. The V call is TRBV3-1, the J call TRBJ2-3, with 7 bases identical to TRBD2. CDR3 in amino acids: CASSQDGRSADTQYF. CDR3 DNA sequence: TGTGCCAGCAGCCAGGACGGGAGGTCGGCAGATACGCAGTATTTT.